This T cell receptor (beta chain) comes out of a study of identical twins. The trim removed 3 bases at V and 8 bases at J, leaving 10 bases unmatched. This CDR3 spans 15 amino acids. Template switching introduced a universal primer site, and the cDNA bore unique molecular identifiers. TCRdb reprocessed the 5' RACE reads with MiXCR, giving one entry per CDR3 protein. The sample lists hundreds of thousands of distinct CDR3 sequences, about 20% seen once, with around 4.5% in the top ten. Everyone who gave samples was a healthy Caucasian. The study, taken as a whole, reports: The authors noted that invariant MAIT and iNKT cells could partly confound zero-insertion analyses.

This clonotype was detected a few times. As yet, its antigen is unknown. This sample was shared with a second study, whose subject was T cells expressing NK-cell markers.

Input material: PBMCs. The chain links TRBV12-3 or TRBV12-4 to TRBJ2-1; the match to TRBD2 covers 7 bases. The sequence derives from a woman between 18 and 30 years old in good health. In DNA, the CDR3 is TGTGCCAGCAGTTTTGGGATAGCGGGCCCCCATGAGCAGTTCTTC. It yields the protein CASSFGIAGPHEQFF.